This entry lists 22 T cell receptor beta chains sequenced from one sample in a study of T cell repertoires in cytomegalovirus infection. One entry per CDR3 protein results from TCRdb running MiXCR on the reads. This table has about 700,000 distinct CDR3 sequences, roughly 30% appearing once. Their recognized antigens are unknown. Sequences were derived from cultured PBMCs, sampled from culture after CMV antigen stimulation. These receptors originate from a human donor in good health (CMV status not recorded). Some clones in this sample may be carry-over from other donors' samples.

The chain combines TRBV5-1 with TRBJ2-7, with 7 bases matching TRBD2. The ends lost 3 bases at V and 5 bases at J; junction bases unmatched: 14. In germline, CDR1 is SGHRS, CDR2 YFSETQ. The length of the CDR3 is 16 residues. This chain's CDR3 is CASSSPRGGRGDEQYF. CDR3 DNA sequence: TGCGCCAGCAGCTCGCCGAGGGGAGGCCGGGGGGACGAGCAGTACTTC.

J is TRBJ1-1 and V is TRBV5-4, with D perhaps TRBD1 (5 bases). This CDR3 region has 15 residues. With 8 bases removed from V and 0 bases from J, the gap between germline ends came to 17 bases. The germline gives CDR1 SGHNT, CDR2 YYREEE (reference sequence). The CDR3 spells CASTQGASMNTEAFF. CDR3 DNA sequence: TGTGCCAGTACCCAGGGAGCCTCCATGAACACTGAAGCTTTCTTT.

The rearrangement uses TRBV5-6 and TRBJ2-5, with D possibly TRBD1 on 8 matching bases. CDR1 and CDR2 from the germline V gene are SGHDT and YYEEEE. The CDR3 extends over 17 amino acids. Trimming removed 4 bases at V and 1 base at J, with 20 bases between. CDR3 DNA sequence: TGTGCCAGCAGCATACAGGGGGGGGGGCCCCCCCAAGAGACCCAGTACTTC. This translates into CASSIQGGGPPQETQYF.

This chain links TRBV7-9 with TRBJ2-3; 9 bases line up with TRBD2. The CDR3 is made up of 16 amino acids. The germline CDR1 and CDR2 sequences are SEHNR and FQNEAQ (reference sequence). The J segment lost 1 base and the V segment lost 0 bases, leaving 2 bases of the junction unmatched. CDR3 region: CASSLASGGGTDTQYF. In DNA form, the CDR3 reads TGTGCCAGCAGCTTAGCTAGCGGGGGAGGCACAGATACGCAGTATTTT.

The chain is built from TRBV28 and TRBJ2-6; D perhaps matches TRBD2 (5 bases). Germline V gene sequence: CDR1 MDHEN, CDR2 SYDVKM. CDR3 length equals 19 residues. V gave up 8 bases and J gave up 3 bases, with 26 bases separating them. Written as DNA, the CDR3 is TGTGCCAGCCGAAACCCCCGGGGAAGGGAAAAGGGTGGGGCCAACGTCCTGACTTTC. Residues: CASRNPRGREKGGANVLTF.

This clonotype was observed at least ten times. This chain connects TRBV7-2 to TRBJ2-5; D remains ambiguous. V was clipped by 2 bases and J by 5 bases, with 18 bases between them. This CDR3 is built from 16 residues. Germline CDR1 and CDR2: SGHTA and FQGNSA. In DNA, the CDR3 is TGTGCCAGCAGCTTATTAAGTGGCTTGAGGATGGAGACCCAGTACTTC. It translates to CASSLLSGLRMETQYF.

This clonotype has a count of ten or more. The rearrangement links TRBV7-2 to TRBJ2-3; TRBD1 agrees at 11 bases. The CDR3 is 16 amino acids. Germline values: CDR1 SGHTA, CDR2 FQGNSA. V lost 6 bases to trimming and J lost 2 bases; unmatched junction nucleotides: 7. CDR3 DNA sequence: TGTGCCAGCAGTGTCGGACAGGGGGCGGTCACAGATACGCAGTATTTT. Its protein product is CASSVGQGAVTDTQYF.

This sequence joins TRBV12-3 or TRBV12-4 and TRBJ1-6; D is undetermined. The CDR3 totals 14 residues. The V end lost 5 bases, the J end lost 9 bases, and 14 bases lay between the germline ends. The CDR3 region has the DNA TGTGCCAGCAGTCACAGCGCCGCCGGTTCACCCCTCCACTTT. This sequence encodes CASSHSAAGSPLHF.

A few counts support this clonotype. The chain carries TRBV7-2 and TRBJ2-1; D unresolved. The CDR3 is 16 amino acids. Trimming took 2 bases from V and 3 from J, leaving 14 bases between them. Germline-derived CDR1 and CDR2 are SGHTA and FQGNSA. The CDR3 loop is CASSLRAPGDYNEQFF. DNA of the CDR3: TGTGCCAGCAGCTTAAGGGCCCCGGGTGACTACAATGAGCAGTTCTTC.

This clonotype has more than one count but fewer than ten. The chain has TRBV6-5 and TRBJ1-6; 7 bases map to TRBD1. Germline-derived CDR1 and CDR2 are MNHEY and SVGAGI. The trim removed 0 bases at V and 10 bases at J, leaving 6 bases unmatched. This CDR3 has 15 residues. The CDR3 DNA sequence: TGTGCCAGCAGTTACTCAGGACAGGTTGGATCACCCCTCCACTTT. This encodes CASSYSGQVGSPLHF.

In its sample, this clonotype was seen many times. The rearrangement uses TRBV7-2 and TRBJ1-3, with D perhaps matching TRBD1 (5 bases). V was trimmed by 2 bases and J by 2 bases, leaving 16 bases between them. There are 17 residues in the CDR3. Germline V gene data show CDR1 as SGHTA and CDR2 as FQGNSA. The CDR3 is CASSLLVGRQTGNTIYF. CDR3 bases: TGTGCCAGCAGCTTACTTGTTGGTCGACAGACTGGAAACACCATATATTTT.

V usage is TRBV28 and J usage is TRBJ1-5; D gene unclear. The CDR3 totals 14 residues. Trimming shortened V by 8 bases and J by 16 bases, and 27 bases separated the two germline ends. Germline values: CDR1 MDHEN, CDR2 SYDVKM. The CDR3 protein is CASVPETDFLFLHF. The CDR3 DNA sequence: TGTGCCAGCGTCCCAGAAACGGACTTTCTTTTTCTCCATTTT.

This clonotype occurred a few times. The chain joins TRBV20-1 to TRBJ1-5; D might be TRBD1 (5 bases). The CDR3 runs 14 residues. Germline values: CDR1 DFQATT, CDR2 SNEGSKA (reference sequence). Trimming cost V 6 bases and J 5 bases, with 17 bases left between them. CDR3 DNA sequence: TGCAGTGCCACCTCGGGGCTTGAAGATCAGCCCCAGCATTTT. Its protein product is CSATSGLEDQPQHF.

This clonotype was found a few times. CDR3 protein: CASSLVPDREAFF. In DNA form, the CDR3 reads TGTGCCAGCAGCTTAGTTCCGGACAGAGAAGCTTTCTTT. This chain joins TRBV7-9 and TRBJ1-1; weak D call: TRBD1 (6 bases). The ends were cut back, 1 base at V and 8 bases at J, with 11 bases in the middle. This CDR3 comprises 13 residues. Germline CDR1 SEHNR, CDR2 FQNEAQ (reference sequence).

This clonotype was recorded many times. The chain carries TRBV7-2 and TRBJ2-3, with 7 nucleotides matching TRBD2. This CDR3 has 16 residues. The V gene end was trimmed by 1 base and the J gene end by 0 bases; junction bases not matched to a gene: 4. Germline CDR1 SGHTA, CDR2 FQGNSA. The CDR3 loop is CASSLVGGGSTDTQYF. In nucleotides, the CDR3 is TGTGCCAGCAGCTTAGTTGGGGGGGGGAGCACAGATACGCAGTATTTT.

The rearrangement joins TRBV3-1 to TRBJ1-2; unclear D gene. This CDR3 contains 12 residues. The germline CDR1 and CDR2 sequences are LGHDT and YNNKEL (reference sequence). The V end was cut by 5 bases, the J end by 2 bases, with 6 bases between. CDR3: CASSVSNYGYTF. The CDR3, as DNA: TGTGCCAGCAGCGTTTCCAACTATGGCTACACCTTC.

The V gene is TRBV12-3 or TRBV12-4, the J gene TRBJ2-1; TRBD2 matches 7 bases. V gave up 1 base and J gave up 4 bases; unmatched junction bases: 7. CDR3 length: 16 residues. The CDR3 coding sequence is TGTGCCAGCAGTTTAGTGATTAGCGGGCGTTACAATGAGCAGTTCTTC. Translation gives CASSLVISGRYNEQFF.

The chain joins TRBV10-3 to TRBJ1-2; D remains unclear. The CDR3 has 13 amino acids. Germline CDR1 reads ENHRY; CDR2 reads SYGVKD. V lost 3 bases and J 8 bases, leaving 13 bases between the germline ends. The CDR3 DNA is TGTGCCATCAGTGACGAGGGCAATGCCGGCTACACCTTC. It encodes CAISDEGNAGYTF.

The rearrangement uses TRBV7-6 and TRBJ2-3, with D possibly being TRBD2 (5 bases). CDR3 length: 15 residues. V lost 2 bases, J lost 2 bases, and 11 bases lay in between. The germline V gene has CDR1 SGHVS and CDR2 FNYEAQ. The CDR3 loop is CASSLFQRNTDTQYF. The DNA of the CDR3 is TGTGCCAGCAGCTTATTTCAGCGGAACACAGATACGCAGTATTTT.

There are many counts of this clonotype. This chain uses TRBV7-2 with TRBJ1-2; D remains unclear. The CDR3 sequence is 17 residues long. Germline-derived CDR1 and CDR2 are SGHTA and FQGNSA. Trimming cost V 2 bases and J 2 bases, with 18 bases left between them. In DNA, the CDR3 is TGTGCCAGCAGCTTAAAGGGAACAACACTAGGAAACTATGGCTACACCTTC. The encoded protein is CASSLKGTTLGNYGYTF.

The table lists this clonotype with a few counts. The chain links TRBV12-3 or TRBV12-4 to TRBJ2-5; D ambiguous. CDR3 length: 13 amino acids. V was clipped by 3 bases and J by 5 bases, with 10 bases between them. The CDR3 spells CASSFWGDETQYF. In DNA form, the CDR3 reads TGTGCCAGCAGTTTCTGGGGTGACGAGACCCAGTACTTC.

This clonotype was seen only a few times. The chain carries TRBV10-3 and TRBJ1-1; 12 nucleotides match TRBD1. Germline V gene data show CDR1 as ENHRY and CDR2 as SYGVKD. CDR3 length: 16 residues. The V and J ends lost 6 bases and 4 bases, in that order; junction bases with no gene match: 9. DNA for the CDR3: TGTGCCATCAGGAACCCGGGACAGGGGGCTCGCACTGAAGCTTTCTTT. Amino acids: CAIRNPGQGARTEAFF.